A selection of T cell receptor beta chains follows, all from one sample in a study of human T cells and chemical hapten exposure. TCRdb re-derived calls from the RACE reads in MiXCR, one entry per CDR3 protein. The data show nearly 85,000 distinct CDR3 sequences, around 10% seen once. The specimen was whole blood, collected in connection with sensitization to the hapten diphenylcyclopropenone (DPC). Receptor source: a man aged 18 to 29 with alopecia areata. Some clones in this sample may be carry-over from other donors' samples. Both conserved end residues are part of each CDR3. Each record gives: V gene, clone size, D gene, J gene, CDR3 DNA, CDR3 protein. D genes are given only for firm matches. For some rows the clone size is stated as once, few or many, or as a class when expanded; others skip it.

TRBV7-8	few	.	TRBJ1-1	TGTGCCAGCAGCTCCCAGGGAATAGGCAACACTGAAGCTTTCTTT	CASSSQGIGNTEAFF
TRBV11-1	few	.	TRBJ2-3	TGTGCCAGCAGCCCAGACGGAGGGATTACAGATACGCAGTATTTT	CASSPDGGITDTQYF
TRBV25-1	.	TRBD1	TRBJ1-2	TGTGCCAGCAGTGAATTTGGGGACAGCGTTCCTGGCTACACCTTC	CASSEFGDSVPGYTF
TRBV29-1	many	.	TRBJ1-1	TGCAGCGTCATCGAGGGGAACACTGAAGCTTTCTTT	CSVIEGNTEAFF
TRBV3-1	many	TRBD1	TRBJ1-4	TGTGCCAGCAGCTCTACAGGGGGAGTCGTGAAACTGTTTTTT	CASSSTGGVVKLFF
TRBV27	many	.	TRBJ2-1	TGTGCCAGCAGTTGGGCTGCCTACAATGAGCAGTTCTTC	CASSWAAYNEQFF
TRBV12-3/TRBV12-4	.	.	TRBJ1-4	TGTGCCAGCAGTTTGGGACAAACGTTAGGGGCAACTAATGAAAAACTGTTTTTT	CASSLGQTLGATNEKLFF
TRBV29-1	few	.	TRBJ1-1	TGCAGCGTTGAGGGGATTAACAATTTCAACACTGAAGCTTTCTTT	CSVEGINNFNTEAFF
TRBV29-1	.	TRBD1	TRBJ1-3	TGCAGCGTTGAAGCCCTCGGACAGGGGCAAATGTTAGCTGGAAACACCATATATTTT	CSVEALGQGQMLAGNTIYF
TRBV3-1	many	.	TRBJ2-2	TGTGCCAGCAGCCAAGCTCAAAACATGAACACCGGGGAGCTGTTTTTT	CASSQAQNMNTGELFF
TRBV7-2	.	.	TRBJ2-2	TGTGCCAGCAGCTCCTCTTGGACCGGGGAGCTGTTTTTT	CASSSSWTGELFF
TRBV12-3/TRBV12-4	few	.	TRBJ1-4	TGTGCCAGCACCCCTAGACAGAATGAAAAACTGTTTTTT	CASTPRQNEKLFF
TRBV11-3	.	TRBD1	TRBJ1-2	TGTGCCAGCAGCAACACAGGGGGCTCTGGCTACACCTTC	CASSNTGGSGYTF
TRBV11-2	.	TRBD1	TRBJ1-1	TGTGCCAGCAGCCCCTGGACAGGGACATCGGTGAACACTGAAGCTTTCTTT	CASSPWTGTSVNTEAFF
TRBV7-8	.	.	TRBJ2-3	TGTGCCAGCAGCCTTATAAGGGGCCTGACTAGCACAGATACGCAGTATTTT	CASSLIRGLTSTDTQYF
TRBV28	many	.	TRBJ2-2	TGTGCCAGCAAGTCTGGGGAGCTGTTTTTT	CASKSGELFF
TRBV29-1	.	TRBD1	TRBJ2-5	TGCAGCGCCGACGCCGGGACAGGGGGCGAAGAGACCCAGTACTTC	CSADAGTGGEETQYF
TRBV12-3/TRBV12-4	few	.	TRBJ2-2	TGTGCCAGCAGTTTTTGGCACTCGAACACCGGGGAGCTGTTTTTT	CASSFWHSNTGELFF
TRBV9	few	.	TRBJ1-1	TGTGCCAGCAGCGTAGGGACCCTCGGGACTGAAGCTTTCTTT	CASSVGTLGTEAFF
TRBV12-3/TRBV12-4	.	.	TRBJ2-1	TGTGCCAGCAGTACAAATTGGCGGGAGCAGTTCTTC	CASSTNWREQFF
TRBV27	many	TRBD2	TRBJ2-1	TGTGCCACCTCCGAATTACAATATCCCGGGACTAGCGGGGGGCTCATCTACAATGAGCAGTTCTTC	CATSELQYPGTSGGLIYNEQFF
TRBV7-6	few	.	TRBJ2-2	TGTGCCAGCAGCCGCCGACCTAGCACCGGGGAGCTGTTTTTT	CASSRRPSTGELFF
TRBV29-1	few	.	TRBJ1-2	TGCAGCGTTGGGTCTAACTATGGCTACACCTTC	CSVGSNYGYTF
TRBV11-2	.	.	TRBJ2-5	TGTGCCAGCAGCACTCAAGAGACCCAGTACTTC	CASSTQETQYF
TRBV7-9	few	.	TRBJ2-1	TGTGCCAGCAGCTTAGAACTTGCGAGTATTACACAGTTCTTC	CASSLELASITQFF
TRBV20-1	many	TRBD1	TRBJ1-1	TGCAGTGCTAGAGATCTCTTTGACAGGGGGCCCACTGAAGCTTTCTTT	CSARDLFDRGPTEAFF
TRBV2	.	TRBD2	TRBJ2-1	TGTGCCAGCAGAGGGCTAGCGGGGCCTAATGAGCAGTTCTTC	CASRGLAGPNEQFF
TRBV25-1	many	.	TRBJ1-5	TGTGCCAGCAGCCGGACACGTACCCCTGATAGCAATCAGCCCCAGCATTTT	CASSRTRTPDSNQPQHF
TRBV6-1	.	.	TRBJ1-1	TGTGCCAGCAGTGAAGCGGGACGGCTGAACACTGAAGCTTTCTTT	CASSEAGRLNTEAFF
TRBV29-1	few	.	TRBJ1-1	TGCAGCGTTGAAGCGGGGGGGGAAGTGCTGATGAACACTGAAGCTTTCTTT	CSVEAGGEVLMNTEAFF
TRBV4-3	.	TRBD1	TRBJ1-5	TGCGCCAGCAGCCAAGGACAGGGGAGCAATCAGCCCCAGCATTTT	CASSQGQGSNQPQHF
TRBV11-2	many	.	TRBJ2-4	TGTGCCAGCAGCTTGACGAAAAACATTCAGTACTTC	CASSLTKNIQYF
TRBV7-6	.	.	TRBJ2-3	TGTGCCAGCAGCTTAGGCGGCAGAAGCACAGATACGCAGTATTTT	CASSLGGRSTDTQYF
TRBV2	many	.	TRBJ2-2	TGTGCCAGCAGTGAAACCGGGGAGCTGTTTTTT	CASSETGELFF
TRBV19	many	.	TRBJ1-1	TGTGCCAGTAGTATCTTAGGAGGGCGGACTGAAGCTTTCTTT	CASSILGGRTEAFF
TRBV29-1	few	.	TRBJ1-1	TGCAGCGCAAGCCCCAGGAATGAAGCTTTCTTT	CSASPRNEAFF
TRBV28	few	.	TRBJ1-3	TGTGCCAGCAGCAGAGGCCCGGTCACCATATATTTT	CASSRGPVTIYF